The clone carrying this T cell receptor (beta chain) occurred many times. These data are taken from a study of human T cells and chemical hapten exposure. Study information: Affected patients, primarily female, had alopecia areata, totalis or universalis.

Single cDNA molecules in the library carried unique molecular identifiers attached during preparation. From the RACE reads, TCRdb called clonotypes with MiXCR, one entry per CDR3 protein. This table has some 380,000 distinct CDR3 sequences, more than 4.5% appearing once. Described time point: patch test 1, 2 weeks after DPC sensitization. The treatment here: therapeutic diphenylcyclopropenone sensitization with weekly scalp DPC. At every patch-test visit, blood was drawn before the patch test was applied. The CDR3 covers 14 residues. The V gene's germline CDR1 is KGHSH and CDR2 LQKENI. V was clipped by 6 bases and J by 0 bases, with 9 bases between them.

The chain recombines TRBV18 with TRBJ1-3, with D possibly TRBD1 on 6 matching bases. This sequence originates from a woman between 45 and 65 years old with alopecia areata. Some clones in this sample may be carry-over from other donors' samples. The input for sequencing was whole blood, taken in connection with sensitization to the hapten diphenylcyclopropenone (DPC). As DNA, the CDR3 is TGTGCCAGCTCTCCAGGGGACTCTGGAAACACCATATATTTT. This encodes CASSPGDSGNTIYF.